The source of this T cell receptor (beta chain) is a study of blood T cell repertoires in COVID-19. Study-level background: Some COVID-19 samples were acute and others convalescent; all came from the United States, Italy and Spain.

Data came from immunoSEQ multiplex PCR; TCRdb stores just in-frame clones and leaves some out. The sample has roughly 95,000 clones, approximately 82% seen once; the top ten hold 6% to 7.5%. The sequence was collected from a man in his forties or fifties with active or convalescent COVID-19. Source material: peripheral blood.

The CDR3 reads CASSSVGGSTPPEQYF. The CDR3 DNA reads TGCGCCAGCAGCTCGGTCGGGGGGTCAACCCCCCCCGAGCAGTACTTC. The rearrangement links TRBV5-1 to TRBJ2-7; 7 bases align to TRBD2. The CDR3 consists of 16 residues. Germline CDR1 and CDR2: SGHRS and YFSETQ. The ends lost 3 bases at V and 6 bases at J; junction bases unmatched: 15.